The entry that follows covers one T cell receptor (beta chain) sequence. The antigen is undetermined. One end of the junction does not line up with germline, which may come from a read error. This sample stems from a study of cytomegalovirus exposure and HLA in healthy donors. Study-wide points: In vitro experiments confirmed that three CMV-associated chains were specific for CMV antigens. Diagnosis of cytomegalovirus status made by the classifier reportedly showed high specificity and sensitivity.

This CDR3 comprises 11 residues. Germline CDR1 reads SGHRS; CDR2 reads YFSETQ. Assay used: immunoSEQ multiplex PCR; TCRdb lists only in-frame clones, some missing. The table shows about 250,000 clones, with about 88% occurring only once. Sequenced material: PBMCs. The sequence was obtained from a man aged 18 to 30 in good health and CMV-seropositive. J is TRBJ2-7 and V is TRBV5-1; D remains unclear. CDR3 sequence: CANSFSYEQYF. CDR3 sequence (DNA): TGCGCCAACAGCTTCTCCTACGAGCAGTACTTC.